This TCR beta chain was identified in a study of OX40 agonist ivuxolimab in advanced cancers. Regarding the research as a whole: The costimulatory receptor OX40 (CD134) was targeted by ivuxolimab, a fully human IgG2 agonistic monoclonal antibody. Of the roughly 52 dose-escalation patients, hepatocellular carcinoma was present in about 20, melanoma in approximately 15, renal cell carcinoma in 9 and head and neck cancer in 9. In the dose-escalation cohort, nearly 85% of patients were male, and the mean age was around 65 years with a range of about 20 to 80. Peripheral TCRbeta sequencing was intended to test whether TCR sequence diversity was altered and clonal T-cell expansion was caused by ivuxolimab. Three dose-escalation patients achieved partial responses, one with hepatocellular carcinoma and two with cutaneous melanoma. The monotherapy dose-escalation portion (N ≈ 52 patients) of the phase I ivuxolimab trial is reported in the paper. Patients were allowed to have had prior anti-PD-1, anti-PD-L1 or anti-CTLA-4 therapy, and 40% of the dose-escalation patients had been treated with checkpoint inhibitors. Intravenous ivuxolimab was administered to patients every 2 weeks at six dose levels: 0.01, 0.1, 0.3, 1.5, 3 and 10 mg/kg.

Patients with a history of autoimmune disease or receiving systemic immunosuppression were excluded from the trial. Peripheral blood for TCR sequencing was drawn from every dose cohort at baseline, at cycle 4 day 1 and at cycle 7 day 1. Samples came from an open-label, multicenter, first-in-human phase I dose-escalation trial of ivuxolimab. Adults with locally advanced or metastatic melanoma, renal cell carcinoma, hepatocellular carcinoma or head and neck squamous cell carcinoma were enrolled in the trial. Before TCR sequencing, CD4+ T cells and CD8+ T cells from peripheral blood were sorted into separate populations. To sequence the TCRbeta CDR3 region, genomic DNA was isolated from the sorted cells. The immunoSEQ Assay was used for sequencing of TCRbeta CDR3 regions. This immuneACCESS table, as held by TCRdb, lists in-frame sequences with V and J called but not all clones. Of the missing ones, under half trace to an unresolved V gene in checked studies; the others have no known cause. The sample contains around 8,000 clones, approximately 71% of them found a single time. The ten most abundant clones make up about half of the sample.

This clone was counted between two and nine times. This receptor's antigen is unknown. No base qualities exist here, and no much larger clone lies one base off it. Study-wide findings and limitations: Low levels of normalized T-cell clonal expansion were also seen in some nonresponding patients. In the 0.1-3.0 mg/kg groups, partial responders had among the lowest normalized peripheral clonal expansion, particularly in CD8+ T cells. Which antigens the clonally expanded peripheral T cells were specific for was not determined. At doses of 0.1 to 3.0 mg/kg, clonal expansion of both CD4+ and CD8+ blood T cells was observed from baseline to week 6. On average, CD8+ T cells showed more expanded clones than CD4+ T cells after ivuxolimab.

Inclusive of the bounding cysteine and phenylalanine, the CDR3 is 14 residues long. Just the 42-base CDR3 DNA is kept, in frame starting at base 1. Trimming costs V 8 bases and J 1 base, and their ends lie 15 bases apart. Per the germline V gene, MNHEY is the CDR1 and SVGAGI is the CDR2. The origin of this receptor is an adult with an advanced solid tumor such as melanoma, head and neck, liver or kidney cancer. Here the chain combines TRBV6-5 and TRBJ2-7; TRBD2 is a possible D gene, resting on 6 matching bases. The sample here was CD4+ or CD8+ T cells sorted from blood, taken in a trial of the OX40 agonist ivuxolimab. The DNA reads TGTGCCAGCCTATGGGGGGTGAGGTCCTACGAGCAGTACTTC. Its amino acids are CASLWGVRSYEQYF.